A single sample gave rise to the 29 T cell receptor beta chains below, sequenced in a study of vaccination and CD4 T cells after COVID-19. Treatment specified: approximately 9-day PBMC culture with coronavirus spike peptide pools or control peptides (ViraFEST assay). These receptors' antigens are unknown. Once obtained from cultured CD4+ T cells, the DNA was sequenced using the Oncomine TCR Beta short-read assay. TCRdb re-analysed the PCR reads in MiXCR, keeping a single row per CDR3 protein. The profile shows some 14,000 distinct CDR3 sequences, roughly 27% of them singletons. Sequencing was done on a sample of cultured CD4+ T cells from blood. These receptor sequences come from a human donor with COVID-19.

This clonotype was seen a handful of times. V usage is TRBV2 and J usage is TRBJ2-3, with a possible D match to TRBD1 (6 bases). The V end was cut by 8 bases, the J end by 6 bases, with 21 bases between. The CDR3 has 15 amino acids. Germline CDR1 is SNHLY and CDR2 is FYNNEI. The CDR3 sequence is CASEIQGTVTDTQYF. Here the CDR3 DNA reads TGTGCCAGCGAGATACAGGGTACGGTGACGGATACGCAGTATTTT.

The chain couples TRBV4-2 to TRBJ2-3; D ambiguous. Looked up from germline, CDR1 is LGHNA and CDR2 is YNFKEQ. Trimming took off 0 bases at V and 2 bases at J, with 9 bases between the two ends. The CDR3 loop spans 15 amino acids. DNA of the CDR3: TGTGCCAGCAGCCAAGATGGCCAAGTCACAGATACGCAGTATTTT. It specifies CASSQDGQVTDTQYF.

The chain combines TRBV21-1 with TRBJ1-3; no check of the table's D call, TRBD1, against the DNA was made. TRBV21-1 is reported as a pseudogene. This CDR3 spans 17 amino acids. The CDR3 DNA follows: TGTGCCAGCAGCGACCCGGGACAGCGTGTCCCTGGAAACACCATATATTTT. It translates to CASSDPGQRVPGNTIYF.

This clonotype is labeled as medium-sized (0.01 to 0.1%). The chain recombines TRBV11-1 with TRBJ2-1; D remains unclear. V lost 1 base, J lost 10 bases, and 11 bases lay in between. Germline V gives CDR1 SGHAT, CDR2 FQDESV (reference sequence). CDR3 length: 13 residues. This chain's CDR3 is CASSLERAREQFF. The CDR3 DNA is TGTGCCAGCAGCTTAGAAAGGGCAAGAGAGCAGTTCTTC.

In this sample, this clonotype turned up a few times. In nucleotides, the CDR3 is TGTGCCAGTAGTAGTCGGGCATCCTCCTACGAGCAGTACTTC. Translating gives CASSSRASSYEQYF. The V call is TRBV19, the J call TRBJ2-7; D not resolved. The CDR3 covers 14 residues. The V end was cut by 4 bases, the J end by 0 bases, with 10 bases between. Germline V gene sequence: CDR1 LNHDA, CDR2 SQIVND (reference sequence).

This clonotype was seen a few times. This rearrangement joins TRBV7-8 to TRBJ2-1; D not resolved. Germline values: CDR1 SGHVS, CDR2 FQNEAQ. The CDR3 length is 17 residues. The V and J ends lost 3 bases and 0 bases respectively, with 15 bases between them. CDR3 protein: CASSFIRGQSSYNEQFF. CDR3 sequence (DNA): TGTGCCAGCAGCTTTATACGAGGCCAGAGCTCCTACAATGAGCAGTTCTTC.

V is TRBV20-1 and J is TRBJ1-3; tentative D call: TRBD1 (5 bases). Germline CDR1 is DFQATT and CDR2 is SNEGSKA (reference sequence). This CDR3 region has 15 residues. Trimming stripped 0 bases from V and 2 bases from J, with 11 bases between. The CDR3 region is CSARDLSRAGNTIYF. For the CDR3, the DNA is TGCAGTGCTAGAGATCTATCCAGGGCTGGAAACACCATATATTTT.

The rearrangement links TRBV12-3 or TRBV12-4 to TRBJ2-5; D is unresolved. This CDR3 contains 15 residues. Trimming left V 2 bases short and J 5 bases short, with 15 bases between. CDR3 coding DNA: TGTGCCAGCAGTTTACAAACAGCCATTGGGGAGACCCAGTACTTC. Its protein is CASSLQTAIGETQYF.

The chain links TRBV20-1 to TRBJ2-7; perhaps D is TRBD1 or TRBD2 (7 bases each). CDR3 size: 14 residues. Germline CDR1 DFQATT, CDR2 SNEGSKA (reference sequence). The germline V and J ends were trimmed by 6 bases and 0 bases, with 15 bases remaining between them. CDR3 nucleotides: TGCAGTGCAAAGGGGAGGGGGCGCTCCTACGAGCAGTACTTC. Residues: CSAKGRGRSYEQYF.

V usage is TRBV7-2 and J usage is TRBJ2-5; 14 bases fit TRBD2. This CDR3 spans 18 amino acids. Germline values: CDR1 SGHTA, CDR2 FQGNSA. With V trimmed by 11 bases and J by 1 base, 15 bases remained unmatched. In DNA form, the CDR3 reads TGTGCCGGTGGACGTGGACTAGCGGGGGGCCGACCCCAAGAGACCCAGTACTTC. Protein sequence: CAGGRGLAGGRPQETQYF.

The V gene is TRBV7-2, the J gene TRBJ1-2, with D unresolved. Trimming stripped 0 bases from V and 8 bases from J, with 10 bases between. The germline V gene encodes CDR1 SGHTA and CDR2 FQGNSA. This CDR3 is 13 amino acids long. The CDR3 DNA reads TGTGCCAGCAGCTTAGCGCTCCTGGGGGGCTACACCTTC. It is translated as CASSLALLGGYTF.

In DNA, the CDR3 is TGTGCCAGCAGCCCGACGAAGGGGGGGTACGAGCAGTACTTC. It encodes CASSPTKGGYEQYF. The chain combines TRBV7-3 with TRBJ2-7; a possible D gene is TRBD2 (7 bases). V dropped 5 bases and J dropped 4 bases, with 15 bases sitting between them. This CDR3 is 14 amino acids long. Germline CDR1 and CDR2: SGHTA and FQGTGA.

The rearrangement joins TRBV5-5 to TRBJ1-1; D is perhaps TRBD1 (5 bases). The CDR3 is 14 amino acids. V was clipped by 0 bases and J by 3 bases, with 9 bases between them. The germline V gene has CDR1 SGHKS and CDR2 YYEKEE (reference sequence). The CDR3 coding sequence is TGTGCCAGCAGCTTGGCCGGGGGAGACACTGAAGCTTTCTTT. Its protein is CASSLAGGDTEAFF.

V gene TRBV19 combines with J gene TRBJ2-5; TRBD2 agrees at 8 bases. J lost 5 bases, V lost 3 bases, and 5 bases had no gene match. The CDR3 covers 14 residues. Germline V CDR1 and CDR2: LNHDA, SQIVND (reference sequence). The CDR3 reads CASSIGGGRETQYF. As DNA, the CDR3 is TGTGCCAGTAGTATCGGCGGGGGGCGGGAGACCCAGTACTTC. Combining the CDR3 with reference TRBV19 and TRBJ2-5 gives the whole variable domain DGGITQSPKYLFRKEGQNVTLSCEQNLNHDAMYWYRQDPGQGLRLIYYSQIVNDFQKGDIAEGYSVSREKKESFPLTVTSAQKNPTAFYLCASSIGGGRETQYFGPGTRLLVL.

The V gene is TRBV6-1, the J gene TRBJ1-1, with TRBD1 matching 7 bases. The CDR3 has 13 amino acids. Germline CDR1 is MNHNS and CDR2 is SASEGT. Losses at the gene ends were 4 bases for V and 5 bases for J; bases not matched to a gene: 4. The CDR3 sequence is CASSGTGQTEAFF. CDR3 in DNA: TGTGCCAGCAGTGGTACGGGACAGACTGAAGCTTTCTTT.

This sequence joins TRBV11-2 and TRBJ2-7; possibly TRBD2 for D (6 bases). The CDR3 spans 14 residues. Germline V gives CDR1 SGHAT, CDR2 FQNNGV. V gave up 5 bases and J gave up 2 bases, with 13 bases separating them. For the CDR3, the DNA is TGTGCCAGCAGCCCGGCGGGGCAGACCTACGAGCAGTACTTC. Protein sequence: CASSPAGQTYEQYF.

This clonotype was picked up one time. The chain joins TRBV6-1 to TRBJ1-2, with D hard to call. The CDR3 is made up of 13 amino acids. V was pared by 11 bases and J by 2 bases, with 15 bases between. From germline, CDR1 is MNHNS and CDR2 SASEGT. In DNA, the CDR3 is TGTGCCGGCTCCAAGGAAGAAAACTATGGCTACACCTTC. It encodes CAGSKEENYGYTF.

This clonotype was seen a handful of times. V and J are TRBV7-2 and TRBJ1-3, with D perhaps TRBD1 (5 bases). This CDR3 is built from 14 residues. In germline, CDR1 is SGHTA, CDR2 FQGNSA. Trimming removed 3 bases at V and 0 bases at J, with 6 bases between. CDR3 sequence reads: CASSLTVSGNTIYF. CDR3 bases: TGTGCCAGCAGCTTGACAGTCTCTGGAAACACCATATATTTT.

The genes are TRBV7-8 and TRBJ2-7; 8 positions agree with TRBD2. J gave up 3 bases and V 3 bases, and 13 bases lay outside the gene matches. The CDR3 length is 17 residues. Germline V gene lookup returns CDR1 SGHVS and CDR2 FQNEAQ. The CDR3 sequence is CASSLKRLRGADYEQYF. CDR3 DNA sequence: TGTGCCAGCAGCTTGAAGAGGTTGCGGGGGGCCGACTACGAGCAGTACTTC.

This clonotype was detected a few times. The chain is built from TRBV21-1 and TRBJ2-1; the DNA was not used to check the table's D call, TRBD1. TRBV21-1 is marked as a pseudogene. This CDR3 contains 16 residues. CDR3 bases: TGTGCCAGCAGCACCTTGCGCGGGGGCCATTACAATGAGCAGTTCTTC. The encoded protein is CASSTLRGGHYNEQFF.

This chain uses TRBV7-3 with TRBJ2-5, with 9 positions matching TRBD2. This CDR3 has 15 amino acids. Germline CDR1 and CDR2: SGHTA and FQGTGA. Trimming took 3 bases from V and 4 from J; bases not matched to a gene: 6. The CDR3 bases are TGTGCCAGCAGCTTGCGGGGGGGCCCCCCAGAGACCCAGTACTTC. Protein product: CASSLRGGPPETQYF.

V gene TRBV2 combines with J gene TRBJ2-2; possibly TRBD1 or TRBD2 for D (5 bases each). Trimming shortened V by 11 bases and J by 3 bases, and 16 bases separated the two germline ends. This CDR3 is built from 14 residues. CDR1 and CDR2 (germline): SNHLY, FYNNEI. The CDR3 nucleotides read TGTGCCGGGAGACTGGGGACGGACACCGGGGAGCTGTTTTTT. Amino acids: CAGRLGTDTGELFF.

V is TRBV6-2 or TRBV6-3 and J is TRBJ2-4, with D unclear. Germline-derived CDR1 and CDR2 are MNHEY and SVGEGT. Trimming pared 0 bases from V and 3 bases from J, leaving 9 bases between. This CDR3 is 15 amino acids long. The CDR3 nucleotides are TGTGCCAGCAGTTACTCGCCCAGTTTCAAAAACATTCAGTACTTC. This encodes CASSYSPSFKNIQYF.

The chain recombines TRBV19 with TRBJ2-5; 8 bases are a match to TRBD2. CDR3 size: 16 residues. V lost 3 bases and J lost 3; bases outside the gene matches: 9. Per the germline V gene, CDR1 is LNHDA and CDR2 is SQIVND (reference sequence). The CDR3 sequence is CASSITPGGGEETQYF. CDR3 nucleotide sequence: TGTGCCAGTAGTATTACCCCCGGGGGGGGGGAAGAGACCCAGTACTTC.

The chain recombines TRBV28 with TRBJ1-5; 7 bases line up with TRBD1. V gave up 5 bases and J gave up 3 bases; unmatched junction bases: 10. The CDR3 has 16 residues. CDR1 and CDR2 (germline): MDHEN, SYDVKM. CDR3 protein: CASSTPEGQNNQPQHF. The CDR3 bases are TGTGCCAGCAGTACCCCAGAGGGACAGAACAATCAGCCCCAGCATTTT.

This chain connects TRBV6-1 to TRBJ2-7; 10 bases map to TRBD1. Germline-derived CDR1 and CDR2 are MNHNS and SASEGT. The ends lost 7 bases at V and 4 bases at J; junction bases unmatched: 7. The CDR3 spans 14 residues. The CDR3 spells CASIWGTGAYEQYF. CDR3 bases: TGTGCCAGCATATGGGGGACAGGGGCATACGAGCAGTACTTC.

This chain uses TRBV11-3 with TRBJ2-6, with TRBD2 as a possible D gene (5 bases). The CDR3 spans 17 residues. Looked up from germline, CDR1 is SGHNT and CDR2 is YENEEA. V was cut by 1 base and J by 0 bases, with 10 bases left in between. The CDR3 loop is CASSLGLRDSGANVLTF. The CDR3 coding sequence is TGTGCCAGCAGCTTAGGCCTTCGGGACTCTGGGGCCAACGTCCTGACTTTC.

The chain joins TRBV27 to TRBJ1-2; 7 nucleotides align to TRBD1. The CDR3 contains 13 residues. V shed 6 bases, J shed 7 bases, and the junction held 8 bases outside the gene matches. Germline-derived CDR1 and CDR2 are MNHEY and SMNVEV (reference sequence). The CDR3 loop is CASSFDRAGGYTF. The DNA for the CDR3 is TGTGCCAGCAGCTTCGACAGGGCAGGTGGCTACACCTTC.

The chain has TRBV20-1 and TRBJ2-7; D is uncertain. The germline V gene has CDR1 DFQATT and CDR2 SNEGSKA (reference sequence). V lost 6 bases to trimming and J lost 2 bases, with 20 bases between them. The CDR3 is 15 residues long. The DNA of the CDR3 is TGCAGTGCAACCGTCCCATACCGATCCGCCTACGAGCAGTACTTC. It specifies CSATVPYRSAYEQYF.